The rows below give T cell receptor beta chains drawn from one sample of a study of T cells after yellow fever vaccination. TCRdb ran MiXCR on the 5' RACE reads and lists one entry per CDR3 protein. The sample lists 450,000 to 550,000 distinct CDR3 sequences, just over 20% seen once, with about 16% in the top ten. Source: PBMCs, taken roughly 20 days after the first yellow fever vaccination. The source is a man aged 18 to 30 who received the YFV17D yellow fever vaccine. Both conserved end residues are part of each CDR3. The D gene is left open where the match is weak. Clone size is given for some rows only: seen once, a few or many times, or a class if the clone is expanded.

D	V	size	J	CDR3
-	TRBV11-2	-	TRBJ2-7	CASSYTPTGRFYEQYF
-	TRBV5-5	few	TRBJ2-7	CASSLGWSISSYEQYF
TRBD2	TRBV27	few	TRBJ2-2	CASRAGDTGELFF
TRBD2	TRBV18	-	TRBJ2-5	CASSPPAPLAEEETQYF
TRBD1	TRBV5-1	-	TRBJ2-3	CASSLMGQGADTQYF
-	TRBV6-1	-	TRBJ2-5	CAIRKDSLPGTQYF
TRBD1	TRBV27	many	TRBJ2-5	CASSSGQGSAETQYF
TRBD1	TRBV6-2/TRBV6-3	few	TRBJ2-3	CASSYDETGTESTDTQYF
TRBD1	TRBV24-1	few	TRBJ2-3	CATSDPTGDDTQYF
-	TRBV6-2/TRBV6-3	-	TRBJ2-7	CASSSPGGLSYEQYF
-	TRBV20-1	few	TRBJ2-6	CSAWTPAANVLTF
-	TRBV4-2	few	TRBJ1-6	CASSQDIRQEYNSPLHF
-	TRBV30	-	TRBJ2-1	CAGQRAKGGDNEQFF
TRBD2	TRBV20-1	-	TRBJ2-5	CSALGLAGGQETQYF
-	TRBV20-1	few	TRBJ1-4	CSARGGGEKLFF
-	TRBV3-1	few	TRBJ2-3	CASSHPGVPDTQYF
-	TRBV12-3/TRBV12-4	-	TRBJ1-5	CASSPTNPSQPQHF
TRBD2	TRBV13	-	TRBJ2-1	CASSLGGAANNEQFF
-	TRBV5-1	many	TRBJ2-5	CASSLQGAETQYF
-	TRBV18	few	TRBJ1-4	CASSPGGEGLRAVF
TRBD1	TRBV6-2/TRBV6-3	-	TRBJ2-7	CASSWGLGTGRSYEQYF
-	TRBV12-3/TRBV12-4	many	TRBJ2-3	CASSFRWGSTDTQYF